This TCR beta chain was retrieved from a study of a mutant IDH1 vaccine in newly diagnosed glioma. Background on the study: Treated patients showed a male proportion of roughly 62%, a female proportion of about 38%, and a mean age of 40.4 years.

As for time point: week 47, end of study. The investigators gave 300 ug of mutant IDH1 20-mer peptide in each vaccine dose, together with topical imiquimod. This clone was counted between two and nine times. Its antigen is undetermined. This CDR3 region has 15 residues. V shed 3 bases, J shed 2 bases, and the junction held 6 bases outside the gene matches. Germline CDR1 LNHNV, CDR2 YYDKDF (reference sequence). TCRdb's copy holds only in-frame clones and misses some; the assay was immunoSEQ multiplex PCR. The table has tens of thousands of clones, more than 75% seen once. The chain couples TRBV15 to TRBJ2-7, with 8 bases aligning to TRBD2. Here the sequenced sample was PBMCs, taken from a glioma patient whose treatment included an IDH1 peptide vaccine. This TCR was recovered from a woman aged 40 to 49 with glioma. Some clones in this sample may be carry-over from other donors' samples. CDR3 loop: CATSSGLAGAYEQYF. The CDR3 DNA reads as TGTGCCACCAGCAGTGGCCTAGCGGGCGCCTACGAGCAGTACTTC.